These 21 T cell receptor beta chains share one sample of origin, sequenced in a study of post-analysis software for immune sequencing data. Unique molecular identifiers tagged the TCR beta cDNA libraries. TCRdb fed the PCR reads into MiXCR, producing one record per CDR3 protein. The data contain under 650,000 distinct CDR3 sequences, 44% of them singletons. Study-wide points: Among roughly 5 TRBV segments more frequent in patients than controls were TRBV5-6, TRBV5-1 and TRBV20-1.

The antigens for these receptors are not known. Sequencing input: blood. All receptors derive from a girl between 10 and 17 years old with multiple sclerosis.

V and J are TRBV25-1 and TRBJ2-5; D is perhaps TRBD1 (6 bases). Judging by the DNA end, TRBJ2-7 fits better; the J call may be wrong. The CDR3 spans 14 residues. The V gene's germline CDR1 is MGHDK and CDR2 SYGVNS. CDR3 in DNA: TGTGCCAGCAGCAGAGACAGGCAAATCTACGAGCAGTACTTC. It codes for CASSRDRQIYEQYF.

This chain links TRBV5-1 with TRBJ2-1; the D gene is possibly TRBD2 (6 bases). The CDR3 has 16 residues. V dropped 2 bases and J dropped 5 bases, with 17 bases sitting between them. CDR1 SGHRS and CDR2 YFSETQ come from the germline V gene. CDR3 bases: TGCGCCAGCAGCTTCCCACGGGGGTCTTGGCACAATGAGCAGTTCTTC. Its protein is CASSFPRGSWHNEQFF.

This sequence joins TRBV20-1 and TRBJ2-1; D might be TRBD2 (7 bases). Trimming stripped 0 bases from V and 7 bases from J, with 16 bases between. Looked up from germline, CDR1 is DFQATT and CDR2 is SNEGSKA (reference sequence). CDR3 length: 15 residues. The CDR3 bases are TGCAGTGCTAGAGATGGACGGGGAGGGGGTAATGAGCAGTTCTTC. Translating it yields CSARDGRGGGNEQFF.

The V gene is TRBV7-2, the J gene TRBJ2-5; a possible D gene is TRBD2 (6 bases). Germline V gene sequence: CDR1 SGHTA, CDR2 FQGNSA. The CDR3 consists of 16 residues. With 5 bases removed from V and 11 bases from J, the gap between germline ends came to 27 bases. CDR3 DNA sequence: TGTGCCAGCAGCACTCTAGCGTTACCTTCCTACAATGAGCAGTACTTC. It translates to CASSTLALPSYNEQYF.

This clonotype has a handful of counts. CDR3 residues: CASSFNPESYNSPLHF. The DNA for the CDR3 is TGTGCCAGCAGTTTCAACCCCGAATCCTATAATTCACCCCTCCACTTT. The gene calls are TRBV12-3 or TRBV12-4 and TRBJ1-6; D not resolved. V was cut by 3 bases and J by 1 base, with 10 bases left in between. The CDR3 extends over 16 amino acids.

The V and J genes are TRBV18 and TRBJ1-2; D unresolved. Trimming stripped 4 bases from V and 6 bases from J, with 9 bases between. Looked up from germline, CDR1 is KGHSH and CDR2 is LQKENI. The CDR3 covers 12 residues. CDR3 coding DNA: TGTGCCAGCTCACTCTACACGGATGGCTACACCTTC. It is translated as CASSLYTDGYTF.

The chain employs TRBV29-1 and TRBJ2-1; 9 bases are shared with TRBD2. V shed 2 bases and J 8 bases; nucleotides not matched to a gene: 4. CDR3 length: 13 amino acids. Per germline, CDR1 SQVTM and CDR2 ANQGSEA. In DNA, the CDR3 is TGCAGCGTTGAACGGACTAGCGACTATGAGCAGTTCTTC. Its translation is CSVERTSDYEQFF.

This sequence joins TRBV20-1 and TRBJ2-7; TRBD2 might be the D (5 bases). The CDR3 length is 13 residues. Trimming left V 4 bases short and J 0 bases short, with 10 bases between. Germline values: CDR1 DFQATT, CDR2 SNEGSKA (reference sequence). The CDR3 DNA reads as TGCAGTGCTACAGAGCGGACCTCCTACGAGCAGTACTTC. As protein: CSATERTSYEQYF.

The sample holds one count of this clonotype. J is TRBJ2-7 and V is TRBV9; 12 bases line up with TRBD2. V dropped 4 bases and J dropped 3; count of bases not matched to a gene: 5. The CDR3 extends over 15 amino acids. The germline CDR1 and CDR2 sequences are SGDLS and YYNGEE. CDR3 bases: TGTGCCAGCAGCCCAGGACTAGCGGGGTTCTACGAGCAGTACTTC. Translation gives CASSPGLAGFYEQYF. The whole variable domain, remainder taken from reference TRBV9 and TRBJ2-7, is DSGVTQTPKHLITATGQRVTLRCSPRSGDLSVYWYQQSLDQGLQFLIQYYNGEERAKGNILERFSAQQFPDLHSELNLSSLELGDSALYFCASSPGLAGFYEQYFGPGTRLTVT.

The genes are TRBV5-4 and TRBJ2-1; D is possibly TRBD1 or TRBD2 (5 bases each). CDR3 length equals 15 residues. V was clipped by 3 bases and J by 4 bases, with 14 bases between them. Germline CDR1 is SGHNT and CDR2 is YYREEE (reference sequence). The DNA of the CDR3 is TGTGCCAGCAGCTCAGGGACCACACCTTACAATGAGCAGTTCTTC. It yields the protein CASSSGTTPYNEQFF.

CDR3 nucleotides: TGTGCCATCAGTGAGTCGGGAGGGAGCACAGATACGCAGTATTTT. Its protein product is CAISESGGSTDTQYF. The genes are TRBV10-3 and TRBJ2-3; TRBD2 matches 7 bases. The J segment lost 0 bases and the V segment lost 0 bases, leaving 0 bases of the junction unmatched. The CDR3 consists of 15 residues. CDR1 and CDR2 (germline): ENHRY, SYGVKD.

The sample holds many counts of this clonotype. V is TRBV7-3 and J is TRBJ2-7, with 7 bases fitting TRBD2. Germline V gene lookup returns CDR1 SGHTA and CDR2 FQGTGA. CDR3 length: 15 residues. V lost 5 bases, J lost 0 bases, and 7 bases stayed unmatched. CDR3: CASSLAAGDSYEQYF. DNA for the CDR3: TGTGCCAGCAGCCTCGCGGCGGGGGACTCCTACGAGCAGTACTTC.

The chain couples TRBV6-6 to TRBJ2-3, with 7 bases lining up with TRBD1. Looked up from germline, CDR1 is MNHNY and CDR2 is SVGAGI (reference sequence). The CDR3 totals 12 residues. The junction had 10 bases not matched to a gene; V was cut back by 6 bases and J by 13 bases. The CDR3 sequence is CASSLDRDYEYF. The CDR3 DNA reads as TGTGCCAGCAGCCTCGACAGGGATTACGAGTATTTT.

This clonotype was recorded many times. The rearrangement uses TRBV5-6 and TRBJ2-5; D gene unclear. CDR3 length: 14 amino acids. Deletions cut 0 bases from V and 2 bases from J, with 8 bases between. The germline gives CDR1 SGHDT, CDR2 YYEEEE. CDR3: CASSLGVTQETQYF. CDR3 in DNA: TGTGCCAGCAGCTTGGGGGTAACTCAAGAGACCCAGTACTTC.

This clonotype turned up a few times. The CDR3 coding sequence is TGTGCCAGCAGTGAAAAACCGGGGGAGGGACCCGAGCAGTACTTC. It is translated as CASSEKPGEGPEQYF. The V and J genes are TRBV6-1 and TRBJ2-7; 7 bases fit TRBD2. The CDR3 extends over 15 amino acids. CDR1 is MNHNS and CDR2 is SASEGT in the germline V gene. V lost 2 bases and J lost 6; bases outside the gene matches: 10.

This rearrangement joins TRBV7-9 to TRBJ1-4; D is perhaps TRBD1 (6 bases). The CDR3 consists of 15 residues. CDR1 SEHNR and CDR2 FQNEAQ come from the germline V gene (reference sequence). V lost 6 bases to trimming and J lost 5 bases, with 16 bases between them. The CDR3 DNA reads as TGTGCCAGCAGGCCACAGGGTCTCCTGAATGAAAAACTGTTTTTT. Its translation: CASRPQGLLNEKLFF.

This clonotype was detected only a few times. This rearrangement joins TRBV4-1 to TRBJ1-2; weak D call: TRBD1 (5 bases). Trimming removed 5 bases at V and 1 base at J, with 14 bases between. The CDR3 sequence is 15 residues long. Looked up from germline, CDR1 is MGHRA and CDR2 is YSYEKL. The CDR3 DNA sequence: TGCGCCAGCAGCTCCCGGGACGGTGGTAACTATGGCTACACCTTC. Translation: CASSSRDGGNYGYTF.

The V gene is TRBV2, the J gene TRBJ1-2, with D possibly TRBD1 on 5 matching bases. The CDR3 sequence is 14 residues long. With 6 bases removed from V and 5 bases from J, the gap between germline ends came to 16 bases. Germline V lookup: CDR1 SNHLY, CDR2 FYNNEI. Here the CDR3 reads CASSLTDSRYGYTF. CDR3 DNA sequence: TGTGCCAGCAGCCTTACTGACAGTAGATATGGCTACACCTTC.

The chain carries TRBV2 and TRBJ1-1, with 9 bases that match TRBD1. The germline V gene has CDR1 SNHLY and CDR2 FYNNEI. Trimming at V came to 9 bases and at J to 1 base, leaving 3 bases not matched to a gene. The CDR3 length is 13 residues. The CDR3 protein is CARRDRANTEAFF. CDR3 bases: TGTGCCAGGAGGGACAGGGCGAACACTGAAGCTTTCTTT.

The sample holds a few counts of this clonotype. The chain employs TRBV27 and TRBJ2-7; possibly TRBD2 for D (6 bases). The V gene's germline CDR1 is MNHEY and CDR2 SMNVEV (reference sequence). The V gene lost 3 bases and the J gene lost 3 bases, with 9 bases spanning the gap. CDR3 size: 13 residues. The CDR3: CASSLRGVYEQYF. The CDR3 nucleotides read TGTGCCAGCAGTTTGCGCGGGGTCTACGAGCAGTACTTC.

The table lists this clonotype with a few counts. The chain is built from TRBV7-3 and TRBJ1-1; D call uncertain. The CDR3 covers 13 residues. Germline loops: CDR1 SGHTA, CDR2 FQGTGA. V lost 6 bases and J lost 1, with 9 bases in between. CDR3 bases: TGTGCCAGCAGTCTCCAGGCGAACACTGAAGCTTTCTTT. Its translation is CASSLQANTEAFF. Filled out from reference TRBV7-3 and TRBJ1-1, the complete variable domain reads GAGVSQTPSNKVTEKGKYVELRCDPISGHTALYWYRQSLGQGPEFLIYFQGTGAADDSGLPNDRFFAVRPEGSVSTLKIQRTERGDSAVYLCASSLQANTEAFFGQGTRLTVV.